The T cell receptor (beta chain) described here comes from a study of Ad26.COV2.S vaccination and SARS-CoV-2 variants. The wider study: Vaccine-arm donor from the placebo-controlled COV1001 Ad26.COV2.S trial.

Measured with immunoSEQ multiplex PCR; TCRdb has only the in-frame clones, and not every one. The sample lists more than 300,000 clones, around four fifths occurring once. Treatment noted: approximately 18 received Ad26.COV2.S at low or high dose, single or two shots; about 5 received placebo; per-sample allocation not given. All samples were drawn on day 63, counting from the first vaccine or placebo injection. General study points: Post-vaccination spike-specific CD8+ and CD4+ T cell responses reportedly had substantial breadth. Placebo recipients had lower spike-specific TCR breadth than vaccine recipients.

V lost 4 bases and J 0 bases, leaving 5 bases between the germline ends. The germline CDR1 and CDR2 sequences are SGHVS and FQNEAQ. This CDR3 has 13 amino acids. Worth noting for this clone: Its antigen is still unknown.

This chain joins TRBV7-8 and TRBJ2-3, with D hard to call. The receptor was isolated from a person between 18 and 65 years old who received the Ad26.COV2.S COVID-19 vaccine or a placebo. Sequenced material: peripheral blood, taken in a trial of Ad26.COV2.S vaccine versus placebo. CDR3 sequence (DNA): TGTGCCAGCAGCTACGCGAGCACAGATACGCAGTATTTT. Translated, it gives CASSYASTDTQYF. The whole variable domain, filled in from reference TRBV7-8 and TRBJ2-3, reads GAGVSQSPRYKVAKRGQDVALRCDPISGHVSLFWYQQALGQGPEFLTYFQNEAQLDKSGLPSDRFFAERPEGSVSTLKIQRTQQEDSAVYLCASSYASTDTQYFGPGTRLTVL.